Listed below are T cell receptor beta chains from one sample, sequenced in a study of early T cells in non-severe SARS-CoV-2 infection. TCRdb reprocessed the 5' RACE reads via MiXCR and lists one record per CDR3 protein. This sample has approximately 45,000 distinct CDR3 sequences, with 6.1% found just once. The material sequenced was whole blood. These receptors originate from an adult who was a healthcare worker with PCR-confirmed SARS-CoV-2 infection or an uninfected control (not recorded which). CDR3s include the opening cysteine and the closing phenylalanine or tryptophan. A D gene is named only where the DNA matches it firmly. Clone size is given as once, few or many counts, or a class when the clone is expanded.

TGTGCCAGCAGCCTAGCGGGGGGGCGGCTGGATACGCAGTATTTT,CASSLAGGRLDTQYF,TRBV27,many,TRBD2,TRBJ2-3
TGTGCCAGCAGCTTAGAGCGGGGGGGCCGGGAGACCCAGTACTTC,CASSLERGGRETQYF,TRBV7-8,many,TRBD2,TRBJ2-5
TGTGCCAGCAGTTCCCGGGACACCTACACTGAAGCTTTCTTT,CASSSRDTYTEAFF,TRBV6-5,many,-,TRBJ1-1
TGTGCCAGCAGTTTCCCCCGACAGGGTGCCTACGAGCAGTACTTC,CASSFPRQGAYEQYF,TRBV28,few,TRBD1,TRBJ2-7
TGTGCCACCACGGCGGGGCCTGAAGCTTTCTTT,CATTAGPEAFF,TRBV6-2/TRBV6-3,many,-,TRBJ1-1
TGTGCCAGTAGTATTTTTGGCCAAGAGACCCAGTACTTC,CASSIFGQETQYF,TRBV19,many,-,TRBJ2-5
TGTGCCATCAGTGCAAGGGACGGTGCAGGGGACACTGAAGCTTTCTTT,CAISARDGAGDTEAFF,TRBV10-3,many,-,TRBJ1-1
TGTGCCAGCAGTTCAGCGGGGGGCCCCTTCGAGCAGTACTTC,CASSSAGGPFEQYF,TRBV27,few,TRBD2,TRBJ2-7
TGTGCCAGCAGTTCCCCGACAGGAAGATCCTACGAGCAGTACTTC,CASSSPTGRSYEQYF,TRBV6-2/TRBV6-3,many,-,TRBJ2-7
TGTGCCAGCAGCGCTCGACTAGCGGGGGGGCCCTCCTACGAGCAGTACTTC,CASSARLAGGPSYEQYF,TRBV6-4,many,TRBD2,TRBJ2-7